The sequence of this TCR beta chain was determined in a study of monozygotic twins with inflammatory bowel disease. TCRdb re-analyzed the 5' RACE reads; it lists each CDR3 protein once, without DNA. The listing records under 350,000 distinct CDR3 sequences. Concerning this clonotype itself: The antigen is undetermined.

Whole-study results and caveats: Discordant twins had repertoire similarity that did not differ from that of concordant twins, possibly from limited power. A single strong IBD-associated signal or clonotype was not supported by the findings.

Germline loops: CDR1 SGDLS, CDR2 YYNGEE. The CDR3 runs to 13 residues. The source of this sequence is a human donor with ulcerative colitis or Crohn's disease, or a healthy co-twin of an affected twin (not recorded which). The sample taken for sequencing was blood. This chain joins TRBV9 and TRBJ2-1. The CDR3 reads CASSVDLPNEQFF.